Listed here are 20 T cell receptor beta chains from one sample, sequenced in a study of cytomegalovirus exposure and HLA in healthy donors. With 60 Vbeta and 13 Jbeta primers, the PCR was carried out. Assay used: immunoSEQ multiplex PCR; TCRdb lists only in-frame clones, some missing. The data show approximately 100,000 clones, 70% to 80% seen once. Sequencing was performed on PBMCs. These receptors came from a female donor in good health and CMV-seropositive.

The rearrangement uses TRBV14 and TRBJ1-1; D gene ambiguous. CDR1 and CDR2 from the germline V gene are SGHDN and FVKESK. CDR3 length: 13 amino acids. The ends were cut back, 0 bases at V and 3 bases at J, with 5 bases in the middle. CDR3 sequence reads: CASSQEAYTEAFF. The CDR3 region has the DNA TGTGCCAGCAGCCAAGAGGCTTACACTGAAGCTTTCTTT.

V gene TRBV28 combines with J gene TRBJ1-4; 9 bases are shared with TRBD1. The CDR3 totals 14 residues. CDR1 and CDR2 from the germline V gene are MDHEN and SYDVKM. The V segment lost 6 bases and the J segment 7 bases; nucleotides outside the gene matches: 6. The CDR3: CASRSTGGGEKLFF. The CDR3, as DNA: TGTGCCAGCAGGTCGACAGGGGGGGGTGAAAAACTGTTTTTT.

This clone was detected a few times. This rearrangement joins TRBV6-1 to TRBJ2-4; 14 bases fit TRBD2. The trim removed 6 bases at V and 10 bases at J, leaving 8 bases unmatched. CDR1 and CDR2 from the germline V gene are MNHNS and SASEGT. The CDR3 extends over 15 amino acids. The CDR3 bases are TGTGCCAGCAGCAAGACTAGCGGGGGGGCTCGGATTCAGTACTTC. Its translation: CASSKTSGGARIQYF.

In this sample, this clone turned up a few times. The chain carries TRBV6-6 and TRBJ2-7, with a weak D call TRBD1 (5 bases). V lost 5 bases, J lost 7 bases, and 15 bases lay in between. This CDR3 has 13 amino acids. Germline values: CDR1 MNHNY, CDR2 SVGAGI (reference sequence). In DNA form, the CDR3 reads TGTGCCAGCAGTCCCCGGGTGGACACGGAGCAGTACTTC. Amino acid sequence: CASSPRVDTEQYF.

This chain uses TRBV5-5 with TRBJ1-1; TRBD1 agrees at 12 bases. Germline assignment: CDR1 SGHKS and CDR2 YYEKEE (reference sequence). The V segment lost 3 bases and the J segment 0 bases; nucleotides outside the gene matches: 6. CDR3 length equals 17 residues. The CDR3 sequence is CASSWDRGRLVNTEAFF. CDR3 DNA sequence: TGTGCCAGCAGCTGGGACAGGGGGCGATTGGTGAACACTGAAGCTTTCTTT.

This chain uses TRBV6-6 with TRBJ1-5; 9 bases align to TRBD1. This CDR3 is built from 15 residues. Germline loops: CDR1 MNHNY, CDR2 SVGAGI (reference sequence). With 4 bases clipped from V and 4 bases from J, the junction kept 5 bases outside the gene matches. CDR3 residues: CASSSAGTGNQPQHF. The CDR3, as DNA: TGTGCCAGCAGTTCTGCCGGGACAGGGAATCAGCCCCAGCATTTT.

This sequence joins TRBV27 and TRBJ1-5; TRBD1 matches 9 bases. CDR1 and CDR2 from the germline V gene are MNHEY and SMNVEV (reference sequence). With 6 bases clipped from V and 2 bases from J, the junction kept 17 bases outside the gene matches. The CDR3 has 19 amino acids. For the CDR3, the DNA is TGTGCCAGCAGCCGAACCGGGACAGGGAGGTTTCAAGGCAATCAGCCCCAGCATTTT. It yields the protein CASSRTGTGRFQGNQPQHF.

The chain links TRBV5-6 to TRBJ1-2; 8 bases match TRBD1. The CDR3 runs 12 residues. The V gene end was trimmed by 0 bases and the J gene end by 12 bases; junction bases not matched to a gene: 4. Germline CDR1 is SGHDT and CDR2 is YYEEEE. CDR3 in amino acids: CASSLGTGYDTF. The CDR3 coding sequence is TGTGCCAGCAGCTTGGGGACAGGGTACGACACCTTC.

This clone was detected only once. The chain carries TRBV30 and TRBJ1-1; D is undetermined. This CDR3 comprises 12 residues. V was pared by 4 bases and J by 0 bases, with 6 bases between. The germline V gene has CDR1 GTSNPN and CDR2 SVGIG (reference sequence). The CDR3 DNA sequence: TGTGCCTGGATCACTCTGAACACTGAAGCTTTCTTT. It encodes CAWITLNTEAFF.

The gene calls are TRBV30 and TRBJ1-2; D possibly corresponds to TRBD1 (6 bases). The ends were cut back, 5 bases at V and 7 bases at J, with 14 bases in the middle. The CDR3 covers 12 residues. Germline V CDR1 and CDR2: GTSNPN, SVGIG (reference sequence). The DNA for the CDR3 is TGTGCCTGGGGCGAACAGGGCATTGGCTACACCTTC. It codes for CAWGEQGIGYTF.

The chain carries TRBV27 and TRBJ1-2, with D maybe TRBD1 (6 bases). The CDR3 has 14 residues. CDR1 and CDR2 from the germline V gene are MNHEY and SMNVEV (reference sequence). With 3 bases removed from V and 4 bases from J, the gap between germline ends came to 12 bases. In DNA form, the CDR3 reads TGTGCCAGCAGTTTCCGGGGGGCCGGCTATGGCTACACCTTC. Protein: CASSFRGAGYGYTF.

The rearrangement links TRBV5-6 to TRBJ1-2; D unclear. There are 13 residues in the CDR3. V shed 2 bases and J shed 8 bases, with 13 bases lying between them. Germline CDR1 is SGHDT and CDR2 is YYEEEE. In DNA form, the CDR3 reads TGTGCCAGCAGCTTAAACTGGATGGGCGGCTACACCTTC. Translation gives CASSLNWMGGYTF. The whole variable domain, filled in from reference TRBV5-6 and TRBJ1-2, reads DAGVTQSPTHLIKTRGQQVTLRCSPKSGHDTVSWYQQALGQGPQFIFQYYEEEERQRGNFPDRFSGHQFPNYSSELNVNALLLGDSALYLCASSLNWMGGYTFGSGTRLTVV.

The chain employs TRBV7-3 and TRBJ2-2; TRBD2 agrees at 9 bases. This CDR3 comprises 16 residues. The V segment lost 5 bases and the J segment 0 bases; nucleotides outside the gene matches: 4. Germline assignment: CDR1 SGHTA and CDR2 FQGTGA. The CDR3 is CASSVLAGPNTGELFF. The CDR3 DNA sequence: TGTGCCAGCAGCGTCCTAGCGGGACCGAACACCGGGGAGCTGTTTTTT.

The chain employs TRBV5-1 and TRBJ2-1; 8 nucleotides align to TRBD1. This CDR3 contains 15 residues. Looked up from germline, CDR1 is SGHRS and CDR2 is YFSETQ. The V and J ends lost 4 bases and 1 base, in that order; junction bases with no gene match: 4. CDR3 residues: CASSKQGASYNEQFF. In DNA, the CDR3 is TGCGCCAGCAGCAAGCAGGGGGCTTCCTACAATGAGCAGTTCTTC.

The chain recombines TRBV5-1 with TRBJ2-2; TRBD1 is a possible D gene (5 bases). V dropped 2 bases and J dropped 1 base, with 9 bases sitting between them. The length of the CDR3 is 15 residues. Germline V gives CDR1 SGHRS, CDR2 YFSETQ. This CDR3 reads CASSLLTGNTGELFF. For the CDR3, the DNA is TGCGCCAGCAGCTTACTTACAGGGAACACCGGGGAGCTGTTTTTT.

The chain employs TRBV12-5 and TRBJ2-2; possible D gene TRBD2, 6 bases. The CDR3 is 19 residues long. V was shortened by 0 bases and J by 5 bases, with 22 bases between the two germline ends. Germline assignment: CDR1 LGHNT and CDR2 FRNRAP. CDR3 sequence: CASGLVLGRLRLGTGELFF. DNA for the CDR3: TGTGCTAGTGGTTTGGTACTGGGGAGGCTGAGGTTGGGTACCGGGGAGCTGTTTTTT. Based on the CDR3 plus reference TRBV12-5 and TRBJ2-2, the full variable domain is DARVTQTPRHKVTEMGQEVTMRCQPILGHNTVFWYRQTMMQGLELLAYFRNRAPLDDSGMPKDRFSAEMPDATLATLKIQPSEPRDSAVYFCASGLVLGRLRLGTGELFFGEGSRLTVL.

The chain has TRBV11-2 and TRBJ1-4, with D possibly being TRBD1 (6 bases). CDR3 length equals 15 residues. CDR1 and CDR2 from the germline V gene are SGHAT and FQNNGV. Trimming pared 3 bases from V and 5 bases from J, leaving 13 bases between. CDR3 nucleotide sequence: TGTGCCAGCAGCTTGCAACAGGGTTTAAATGAAAAACTGTTTTTT. Translating gives CASSLQQGLNEKLFF.

V and J are TRBV7-2 and TRBJ1-5, with D perhaps TRBD1 (6 bases). There are 16 residues in the CDR3. The V end was cut by 7 bases, the J end by 5 bases, with 21 bases between. Germline loops: CDR1 SGHTA, CDR2 FQGNSA. This CDR3 is CASTESSGAPDQPQHF. DNA of the CDR3: TGTGCCAGCACCGAGTCCTCAGGGGCTCCAGATCAGCCCCAGCATTTT.

The genes are TRBV9 and TRBJ2-5; 9 bases line up with TRBD1. Germline V gene lookup returns CDR1 SGDLS and CDR2 YYNGEE. V dropped 2 bases and J dropped 6; count of bases not matched to a gene: 5. The CDR3 consists of 14 residues. The DNA for the CDR3 is TGTGCCAGCAGCGTTTCGGACAGGGGAAAGACCCAGTACTTC. Translation gives CASSVSDRGKTQYF.

The V call is TRBV6-1, the J call TRBJ1-6; no firm D call. Per the germline V gene, CDR1 is MNHNS and CDR2 is SASEGT. The ends were cut back, 0 bases at V and 13 bases at J, with 19 bases in the middle. CDR3 length: 16 residues. CDR3 sequence: CASSEATAANIFPLHF. The CDR3 DNA follows: TGTGCCAGCAGTGAAGCAACAGCCGCGAACATATTTCCCCTCCACTTT.